Listed below are T cell receptor beta chains from one sample, sequenced in a study of post-analysis software for immune sequencing data. In TCRdb, the PCR reads were re-called with MiXCR into one record per CDR3 protein. The table shows 350,000 to 450,000 distinct CDR3 sequences, with approximately 33% occurring only once. Material: blood. These receptors all come from a girl between 10 and 17 years old with multiple sclerosis. Both conserved end residues are part of each CDR3.

v_call	j_call	cdr3_aa
TRBV4-3	TRBJ2-7	CASSQETGQPYEQYF
TRBV29-1	TRBJ1-2	CSAPTGNNYGYTF
TRBV3-1	TRBJ1-2	CASSPGEIRTEGYTF
TRBV10-3	TRBJ1-1	CAIGEGIAEAFF
TRBV20-1	TRBJ2-7	CSAREIGGSSYEQYF
TRBV10-3	TRBJ2-7	CAISEYRGSYEQYF
TRBV7-2	TRBJ2-2	CASSFGIGELFF
TRBV5-1	TRBJ2-7	CASSLQGDPHEQYF
TRBV7-3	TRBJ1-2	CASSLITGYYGYTF
TRBV7-9	TRBJ2-1	CASSPPGGASLIYNEQFF
TRBV28	TRBJ2-1	CASSSTENEQFF
TRBV29-1	TRBJ2-3	CSVNRAGVQGDTQYF
TRBV20-1	TRBJ1-1	CSARRDRGFKGLISFF
TRBV6-5	.	CASSLAGGPRGIQYF